This is a list of T cell receptor beta chains from one sample in a study of T cells expressing NK-cell markers. TCRdb reanalyzed the 5' RACE reads and collapses them to one entry per CDR3 protein, without DNA. Seen in this sample are roughly 150,000 distinct CDR3 sequences; the ten most common clones hold 18%. Sequencing was done on a sample of blood T cells: a sorted CD56 or NKG2C T cell subset, CD4+ or CD8+ T cells, or bulk PBMC T cells (not recorded which). The receptor set was obtained from a woman between 18 and 70 years old in good health. Each CDR3 is given with its conserved first and last residue.

CDR3 length,J gene,V gene,CDR3 protein
13,TRBJ1-1,TRBV7-9,CASSLDLSQGAFF
14,TRBJ2-5,TRBV7-8,CASSFQRGGETQYF
14,TRBJ2-5,TRBV2,CASGTRQGQETQYF
14,TRBJ1-1,TRBV3-1,CASSQGLRGRAAFF
15,TRBJ2-1,TRBV11-2,CASSSRTGVGNEQFF
15,TRBJ2-7,TRBV15,CATSTGGGGPYEQYF
15,TRBJ2-2,TRBV6-5,CASSYLEANTGELFF
14,TRBJ2-7,TRBV12-3/TRBV12-4,CASSLIMARSEQYF
15,TRBJ1-4,TRBV7-3,CASSFGQGTNEKLFF
13,TRBJ2-3,TRBV7-2,CASSLRGDHTQYF
14,TRBJ1-2,TRBV12-3/TRBV12-4,CASSLSNRQVGYTF
15,TRBJ2-4,TRBV5-6,CASSHRQGAKNIQYF
17,TRBJ2-7,TRBV7-2,CASGRPSGSVSSYEQYF
14,TRBJ2-5,TRBV5-1,CASSLGGDSETQYF
13,TRBJ1-5,TRBV29-1,CSTGTGVNQPQHF
14,TRBJ1-1,TRBV10-3,CAISAGTGVTEAFF